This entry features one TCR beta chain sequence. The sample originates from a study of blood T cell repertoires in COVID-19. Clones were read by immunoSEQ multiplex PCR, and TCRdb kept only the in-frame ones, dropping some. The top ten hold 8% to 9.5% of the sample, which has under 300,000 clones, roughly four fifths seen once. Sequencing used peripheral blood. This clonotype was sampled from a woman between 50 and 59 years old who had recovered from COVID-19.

The CDR3 sequence is CASSYSRTGLTEAFF. DNA of the CDR3: TGTGCCAGCAGTTACTCGCGGACAGGGCTCACTGAAGCTTTCTTT. This chain uses TRBV6-2 or TRBV6-3 with TRBJ1-1, with TRBD1 matching over 8 bases. Losses at the gene ends were 0 bases for V and 4 bases for J; bases not matched to a gene: 4. CDR1 is MNHEY and CDR2 is SVGEGT in the germline V gene. The CDR3 sequence is 15 residues long.